This T cell receptor (beta chain) stems from a study of blood T cell repertoires in COVID-19 (dated by TCRdb to about 2020). Regarding the complete study: Samples covering the acute and convalescent phases of COVID-19 were provided by collaborators in the United States, Italy and Spain. The prospective study material was composed of cDNA or gDNA derived from T cells, B-cell-depleted T cells, or PBMCs. The dataset comprised deeply sampled blood TCRbeta repertoires from subjects exposed to, actively infected with, or recovered from COVID-19. The repertoires were released in a freely available public database meant as a resource for research on the immune response to SARS-CoV-2. Samples were obtained from the ongoing ImmuneRACE study (first 160 participants) and from 1,254 subjects provided by 6 global collaborators. Sample metadata almost always included a de-identified subject ID, COVID-19 status, age in years and sex. Where HLA class I and class II types were available, the types were taken from metadata supplied by the sample provider, not from assay-based typing. On the study overall, not on this receptor specifically: Clinical and demographic metadata were provided uncurated, with the amount varying by source and participant.

The CDR3 has 14 amino acids, counting the end cysteine and phenylalanine. Solely the CDR3 DNA is kept, with 42 bases framed from the first base. In the germline V gene, CDR1 corresponds to LGHNA and CDR2 to YSLEER. Clipping removes 1 base from V and 6 bases from J, with 5 as the unmatched junction base count. Collaborating institutions collected whole blood in K2EDTA tubes following their own protocols. For TCRbeta analysis, collaborators shipped samples as frozen whole blood, isolated PBMCs, or DNA extracted from either of those sample types. The immunoSEQ Assay, a bias-controlled multiplex PCR, was used to amplify TCRbeta CDR3 regions from genomic DNA. On the study's bioinformatics: The number of nucleated cells in each sample was estimated from the amplification of reference gene primers within the assay. Sequence reads were collapsed and filtered to measure the absolute abundance of every unique TCRbeta CDR3 rearrangement. For each sample, productive Simpson clonality was calculated as the square root of Simpson's diversity index over productive rearrangements. TCRdb limited this immuneACCESS table to in-frame rearrangements with V and J called. A share of clones is missing; checked studies link under half to unresolved V genes, and the rest is unexplained. V and J calls and clone size are those listed in that table; D and trimming were worked out from the DNA. This sample gives about 160,000 clones in total; roughly four fifths of them show up just once. The ten largest account for 22% of the sample.

In the case of this clone: Its cognate antigen has yet to be identified. Within one base of it there is no much larger clone, and no base qualities were kept.

Material for sequencing was peripheral blood. The rearrangement joined TRBV4-3 to TRBJ1-2; TRBD1 fits 7 bases in the junction. The source of this sequence is a woman over 75 with acute or convalescent COVID-19. The nucleotides are TGCGCCAGCAGCCAAGTTCCGCAGGGGGATGGCTACACCTTC. The translation is CASSQVPQGDGYTF.